The 8 T cell receptor beta chains reported below all come from one sample, sequenced in a study of cytomegalovirus exposure and HLA in healthy donors. Primers: 60 Vbeta forward and 13 Jbeta reverse. Generated by immunoSEQ multiplex PCR, the TCRdb table keeps only in-frame clones and is missing some. The sample carries about 100,000 clones, around 82% recorded once. Sequences were obtained from PBMCs. The receptor source for this set is a woman in her fifties or sixties in good health and CMV-seronegative.

In nucleotides, the CDR3 is TGTGCCAGCAGCCAGTGGGGAGGGTACGAGCAGTACTTC. Encoded protein: CASSQWGGYEQYF. This chain joins TRBV14 and TRBJ2-7; 7 bases agree with TRBD2. CDR3 length: 13 amino acids. Germline V lookup: CDR1 SGHDN, CDR2 FVKESK. V lost 3 bases to trimming and J lost 4 bases; unmatched junction nucleotides: 3.

The chain carries TRBV19 and TRBJ1-1; the D gene is possibly TRBD1 (6 bases). Germline loops: CDR1 LNHDA, CDR2 SQIVND (reference sequence). The CDR3 covers 15 residues. Trimming cost V 4 bases and J 1 base, with 13 bases left between them. CDR3 nucleotides: TGTGCCAGTAGTACCTCTGGACAGCCGAACACTGAAGCTTTCTTT. Translation: CASSTSGQPNTEAFF.

The chain combines TRBV29-1 with TRBJ2-2; 9 nucleotides match TRBD1. Per germline, CDR1 SQVTM and CDR2 ANQGSEA. Unmatched junction bases numbered 2, after V lost 5 bases and J lost 1 base. The CDR3 consists of 14 residues. CDR3 DNA sequence: TGCAGCGTTTGGACAGGGGAGAACACCGGGGAGCTGTTTTTT. Its translation is CSVWTGENTGELFF.

The CDR3 DNA is TGTGCCAGCAGCCCGGGACAGGGCAGCACTGAAGCTTTCTTT. Translating gives CASSPGQGSTEAFF. This chain joins TRBV6-6 and TRBJ1-1; 9 bases line up with TRBD1. CDR1 and CDR2 (germline): MNHNY, SVGAGI (reference sequence). Germline trimming cut 6 bases from V and 4 bases from J; bases unmatched to any gene: 6. CDR3 size: 14 residues.

This clone was counted between two and nine times. The genes are TRBV19 and TRBJ2-7; weak D call: TRBD1 (6 bases). The CDR3 contains 14 residues. Germline V CDR1 and CDR2: LNHDA, SQIVND (reference sequence). V was trimmed by 1 base and J by 2 bases, leaving 9 bases between them. This CDR3 reads CASSIADRAYEQYF. The CDR3 nucleotides are TGTGCCAGTAGTATAGCGGACAGAGCCTACGAGCAGTACTTC.

The chain joins TRBV29-1 to TRBJ2-3, with D possibly being TRBD2 (6 bases). Germline lookup yields CDR1 SQVTM and CDR2 ANQGSEA. The ends were cut back, 4 bases at V and 0 bases at J, with 11 bases in the middle. The CDR3 covers 14 residues. CDR3 in DNA: TGCAGCGTTGGGAGGCGGGGCAGCACAGATACGCAGTATTTT. Translation: CSVGRRGSTDTQYF.

The rearrangement uses TRBV5-4 and TRBJ2-1; no reliable D call. CDR3 length: 13 residues. Trimming left V 0 bases short and J 10 bases short, with 11 bases between. Looked up from germline, CDR1 is SGHNT and CDR2 is YYREEE (reference sequence). The CDR3 DNA reads as TGTGCCAGCAGCTTGGCCAAAGGAGCGGAGCAGTTCTTC. Protein: CASSLAKGAEQFF.

V and J are TRBV6-1 and TRBJ1-5; D is possibly TRBD1 (6 bases). Germline lookup yields CDR1 MNHNS and CDR2 SASEGT. Trimming shortened V by 5 bases and J by 0 bases, and 11 bases separated the two germline ends. This CDR3 spans 15 amino acids. In DNA form, the CDR3 reads TGTGCCAGCAGTTGGACAGCCGATAGCAATCAGCCCCAGCATTTT. As protein: CASSWTADSNQPQHF.